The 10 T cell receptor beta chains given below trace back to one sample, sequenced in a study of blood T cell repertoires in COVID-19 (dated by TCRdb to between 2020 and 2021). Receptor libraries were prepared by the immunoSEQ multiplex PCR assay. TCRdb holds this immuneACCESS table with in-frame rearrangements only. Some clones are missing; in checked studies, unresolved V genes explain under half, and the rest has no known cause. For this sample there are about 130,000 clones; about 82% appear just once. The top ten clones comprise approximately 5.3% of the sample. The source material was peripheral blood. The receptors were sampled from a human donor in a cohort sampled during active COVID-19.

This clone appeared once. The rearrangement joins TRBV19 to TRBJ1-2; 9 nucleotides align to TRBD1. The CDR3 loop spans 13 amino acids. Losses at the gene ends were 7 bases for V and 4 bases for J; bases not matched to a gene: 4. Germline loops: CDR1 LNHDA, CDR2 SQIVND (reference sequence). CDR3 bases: TGTGCCAGTACCCCGACAGGGGGCTATGGCTACACCTTC. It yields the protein CASTPTGGYGYTF.

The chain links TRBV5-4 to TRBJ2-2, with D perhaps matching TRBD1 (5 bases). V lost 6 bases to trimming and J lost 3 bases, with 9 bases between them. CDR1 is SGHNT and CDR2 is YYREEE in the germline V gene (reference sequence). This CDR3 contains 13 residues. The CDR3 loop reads CASTGQYTGELFF. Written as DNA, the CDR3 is TGTGCCAGCACCGGACAATACACCGGGGAGCTGTTTTTT.

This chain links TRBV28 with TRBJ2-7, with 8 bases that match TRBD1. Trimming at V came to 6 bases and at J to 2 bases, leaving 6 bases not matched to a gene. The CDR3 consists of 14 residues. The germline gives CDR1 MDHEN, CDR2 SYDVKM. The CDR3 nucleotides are TGTGCCAGCAGCCCAGGGGGCTCCCCCTACGAGCAGTACTTC. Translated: CASSPGGSPYEQYF.

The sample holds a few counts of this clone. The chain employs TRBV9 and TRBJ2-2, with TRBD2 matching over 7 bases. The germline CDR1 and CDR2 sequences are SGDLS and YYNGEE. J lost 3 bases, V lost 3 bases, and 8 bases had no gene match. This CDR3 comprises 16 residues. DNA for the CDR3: TGTGCCAGCAGCGAGCCGAGCGGGACCTACACCGGGGAGCTGTTTTTT. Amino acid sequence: CASSEPSGTYTGELFF.

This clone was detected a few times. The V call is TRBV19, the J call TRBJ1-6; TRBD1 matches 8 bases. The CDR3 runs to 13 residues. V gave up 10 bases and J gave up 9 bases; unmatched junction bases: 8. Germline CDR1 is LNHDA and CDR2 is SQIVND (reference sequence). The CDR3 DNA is TGTGCCACTCTGGACAGGGAGGGTTCACCCCTCCACTTT. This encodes CATLDREGSPLHF.

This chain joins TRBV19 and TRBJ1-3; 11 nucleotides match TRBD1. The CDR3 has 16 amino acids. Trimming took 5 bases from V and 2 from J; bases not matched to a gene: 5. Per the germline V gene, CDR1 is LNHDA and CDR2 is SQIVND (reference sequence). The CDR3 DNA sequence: TGTGCCAGTAGTGGGGGACAGGGGGTAACTGGAAACACCATATATTTT. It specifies CASSGGQGVTGNTIYF.

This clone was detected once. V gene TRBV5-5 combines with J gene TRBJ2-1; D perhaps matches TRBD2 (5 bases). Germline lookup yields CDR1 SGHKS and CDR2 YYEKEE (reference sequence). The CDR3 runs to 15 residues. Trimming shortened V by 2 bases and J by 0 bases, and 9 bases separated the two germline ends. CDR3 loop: CASSLTGSSYNEQFF. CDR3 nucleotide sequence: TGTGCCAGCAGCTTAACGGGATCCTCCTACAATGAGCAGTTCTTC.

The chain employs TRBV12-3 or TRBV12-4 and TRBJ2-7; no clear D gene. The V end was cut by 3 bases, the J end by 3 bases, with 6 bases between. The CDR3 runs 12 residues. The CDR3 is CASSLARYEQYF. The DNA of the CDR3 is TGTGCCAGCAGTTTGGCTCGCTACGAGCAGTACTTC.

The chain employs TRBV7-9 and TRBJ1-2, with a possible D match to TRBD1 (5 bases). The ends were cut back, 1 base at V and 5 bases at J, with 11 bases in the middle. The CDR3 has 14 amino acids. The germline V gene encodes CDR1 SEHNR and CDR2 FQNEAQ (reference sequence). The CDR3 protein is CASSLEVRAYGYTF. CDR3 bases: TGTGCCAGCAGCTTAGAAGTCAGGGCGTATGGCTACACCTTC.

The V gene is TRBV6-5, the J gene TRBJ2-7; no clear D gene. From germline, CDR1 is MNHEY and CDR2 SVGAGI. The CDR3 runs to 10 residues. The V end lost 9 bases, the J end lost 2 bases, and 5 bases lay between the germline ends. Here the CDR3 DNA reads TGTGCCAGGTTTACCTACGAGCAGTACTTC. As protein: CARFTYEQYF.